A single sample is the source of the 15 T cell receptor beta chains below, sequenced in a study of blood T cells in healthy people across ages. The use of a sample-barcoded 5' primer and a J-beta primer mix characterized a second PCR of about 7 to 12 cycles. TCRdb reanalysed the 5' RACE reads using MiXCR and keeps one entry per CDR3 protein. The sample lists around 2 million distinct CDR3 sequences; 39% were seen once. The sample comprised blood. The receptors were sampled from a human donor in good health.

This clonotype has only a few counts. This chain links TRBV12-3 or TRBV12-4 with TRBJ2-2; the match to TRBD1 covers 7 bases. The length of the CDR3 is 13 residues. The V gene end was trimmed by 5 bases and the J gene end by 7 bases; junction bases not matched to a gene: 4. The CDR3, as DNA: TGTGCCAGCAGTCCTAGGGGGCGCGGGGAGCTGTTTTTT. Translation gives CASSPRGRGELFF.

This clonotype was counted a single time. The CDR3 reads CASREQGAYQPQHF. As DNA, the CDR3 is TGTGCCAGCAGGGAACAGGGGGCTTATCAGCCCCAGCATTTT. The J gene is TRBJ1-5, the V gene TRBV6-2 or TRBV6-3, with 9 bases matching TRBD1. Germline V gives CDR1 MNHEY, CDR2 SVGEGT. With V trimmed by 6 bases and J by 5 bases, 5 bases remained unmatched. The CDR3 covers 14 residues.

This clonotype was detected a few times. This chain uses TRBV5-1 with TRBJ2-2; D is undetermined. Looked up from germline, CDR1 is SGHRS and CDR2 is YFSETQ. There are 17 residues in the CDR3. The germline V and J ends were trimmed by 5 bases and 6 bases, with 23 bases remaining between them. Written as DNA, the CDR3 is TGCGCCAGCAGAATCGACTTGGTTAGATTGTCCGCCGGGGAGCTGTTTTTT. Residues: CASRIDLVRLSAGELFF.

In this sample, this clonotype turned up a few times. The V and J genes are TRBV4-2 and TRBJ1-2, with 8 bases matching TRBD1. Per the germline V gene, CDR1 is LGHNA and CDR2 is YNFKEQ. V shed 3 bases and J 8 bases; nucleotides not matched to a gene: 11. The CDR3 runs to 15 residues. The CDR3 is CASSQLDRGAGGYTF. CDR3 in DNA: TGTGCCAGCAGCCAGTTAGACAGGGGCGCTGGAGGCTACACCTTC.

V and J are TRBV5-1 and TRBJ1-2; 9 bases line up with TRBD1. This CDR3 spans 16 amino acids. Germline V lookup: CDR1 SGHRS, CDR2 YFSETQ. The J segment lost 6 bases and the V segment lost 2 bases, leaving 11 bases of the junction unmatched. CDR3 protein: CASSLTGTGLWNGYTF. The CDR3 DNA reads as TGCGCCAGCAGCTTAACTGGGACAGGGTTGTGGAATGGCTACACCTTC.

Here the CDR3 DNA reads TGTGCCAGCAGTGAATTACAGGGGACCGAAGCTTTCTTT. It encodes CASSELQGTEAFF. The chain recombines TRBV6-4 with TRBJ1-1; 7 nucleotides match TRBD1. The CDR3 has 13 residues. The J segment lost 8 bases and the V segment lost 3 bases, leaving 6 bases of the junction unmatched. Germline V gene data show CDR1 as MRHNA and CDR2 as SNTAGT.

As DNA, the CDR3 is TGCAGCGTTGAAGGCCGGGGGCGGAACGGCTACACCTTC. It yields the protein CSVEGRGRNGYTF. The chain is built from TRBV29-1 and TRBJ1-2; D is possibly TRBD1 (6 bases). The CDR3 runs 13 residues. Germline V gene lookup returns CDR1 SQVTM and CDR2 ANQGSEA. V was pared by 1 base and J by 8 bases, with 14 bases between.

The chain employs TRBV9 and TRBJ2-1; a weak D match, TRBD2 (5 bases). This CDR3 spans 14 amino acids. CDR1 and CDR2 from the germline V gene are SGDLS and YYNGEE. V was clipped by 0 bases and J by 7 bases, with 11 bases between them. Here the CDR3 reads CASSVVPDLNEQFF. The CDR3 bases are TGTGCCAGCAGCGTAGTACCGGACTTGAATGAGCAGTTCTTC. The whole variable domain, filled in from reference TRBV9 and TRBJ2-1, reads DSGVTQTPKHLITATGQRVTLRCSPRSGDLSVYWYQQSLDQGLQFLIQYYNGEERAKGNILERFSAQQFPDLHSELNLSSLELGDSALYFCASSVVPDLNEQFFGPGTRLTVL.

The chain combines TRBV12-5 with TRBJ2-3; D could derive from TRBD1 or TRBD2 (6 bases each). Between the trimmed V and J ends, which lost 6 bases and 2 bases, there was a span of 12 bases. The CDR3 has 14 amino acids. Per germline, CDR1 LGHNT and CDR2 FRNRAP. The CDR3 DNA reads as TGTGCTAGTGGCGGGGGCGGAGTCACAGATACGCAGTATTTT. This codes for CASGGGGVTDTQYF.

The chain recombines TRBV7-9 with TRBJ2-7; D ambiguous. V lost 6 bases and J 1 base, leaving 25 bases between the germline ends. The CDR3 has 18 residues. Germline CDR1 and CDR2: SEHNR and FQNEAQ (reference sequence). Here the CDR3 reads CASRNDPRSVGESYEQYF. Here the CDR3 DNA reads TGTGCCAGCAGGAATGATCCCAGGTCCGTAGGAGAATCCTACGAGCAGTACTTC.

Written as DNA, the CDR3 is TGTGCCATCAGTGAGTCCGGACAGGGGAAATCCTACGAGCAGTACTTC. This translates into CAISESGQGKSYEQYF. The chain uses TRBV10-3 and TRBJ2-7, with TRBD1 matching 9 bases. CDR1 ENHRY and CDR2 SYGVKD come from the germline V gene. The CDR3 covers 16 residues. V lost 0 bases, J lost 1 base, and 4 bases stayed unmatched.

The chain employs TRBV20-1 and TRBJ1-2; D unresolved. The CDR3 length is 10 residues. In germline, CDR1 is DFQATT, CDR2 SNEGSKA (reference sequence). V gave up 5 bases and J gave up 7 bases, with 8 bases separating them. The CDR3 region is CSAVFAGYTF. The CDR3 nucleotides read TGCAGTGCTGTCTTCGCTGGCTACACCTTC.

A word on this clonotype: A read error may produce the germline difference seen at one junction end. The rearrangement uses TRBV28 and TRBJ2-2, with D perhaps matching TRBD1 or TRBD2 (5 bases each). The germline CDR1 and CDR2 sequences are MDHEN and SYDVKM. The CDR3 extends over 15 amino acids. CDR3 bases: TGTGTCAGCAGTACCCGGGGCGGACCCGCCGGGGAGCTGTTTTTT. This sequence encodes CVSSTRGGPAGELFF.

This clonotype was seen more than once but under ten times. The J gene is TRBJ1-2, the V gene TRBV5-1, with D perhaps matching TRBD1 (6 bases). Germline loops: CDR1 SGHRS, CDR2 YFSETQ. V was cut by 5 bases and J by 2 bases, with 13 bases left in between. CDR3 length: 14 amino acids. CDR3 nucleotides: TGCGCCAGCAGTGACGACAGGATAAACTATGGCTACACCTTC. Translated, it gives CASSDDRINYGYTF. Drawing the rest from reference TRBV5-1 and TRBJ1-2, the complete variable domain is KAGVTQTPRYLIKTRGQQVTLSCSPISGHRSVSWYQQTPGQGLQFLFEYFSETQRNKGNFPGRFSGRQFSNSRSEMNVSTLELGDSALYLCASSDDRINYGYTFGSGTRLTVV.

This clonotype turned up a few times. This chain links TRBV4-1 with TRBJ2-7; D not resolved. Between the trimmed V and J ends, which lost 0 bases and 5 bases, there was a span of 17 bases. From germline, CDR1 is MGHRA and CDR2 YSYEKL. This CDR3 is 16 amino acids long. CDR3 bases: TGCGCCAGCAGCCAAGAACCCTCAATTTTCCGGGACGAGCAGTACTTC. As protein: CASSQEPSIFRDEQYF.